This T cell receptor beta chain comes out of a study of cytomegalovirus exposure and HLA in healthy donors listed by TCRdb under 2017. With regard to the full study: An earlier analysis of under 600 of the donors reported 250 to 300 Gb of sequence data and 117 million unique TCR beta sequences from some 180 million T cells. An early release covering 500 to 750 HLA-typed donors comprised roughly 300 gigabases of sequencing data and approximately 85 million unique TCR sequences. The genetic ancestry cluster associated with self-reported Caucasian donors included over 65% of the 300 to 450 genotyped donors. The aim of the study was to test whether cataloging public T cell receptors could identify signatures of past pathogen exposure. The T cell repertoires of around 670 subjects were profiled by immunosequencing and related to cytomegalovirus serostatus. A separate validation cohort of approximately 120 different subjects was used in addition to the roughly 640-subject first cohort. To predict cytomegalovirus infection status, the study brought together high-throughput TCR immunosequencing, statistical association of individual TCRs with disease status, and machine learning. A later analysis re-examined previously published TCR beta repertoires from roughly 720 donors and added high-resolution HLA genotyping to investigate patterns of TCR occurrence. Rather than drawing on any new phenotypic data, the later analysis identified candidate immune exposures from TCR beta sequences and the way those sequences occurred across donors. To decide whether each TCR beta V gene segment behaved as functional or pseudogenic, an earlier analysis of several hundred of the donors relied on high-throughput TCR beta sequencing. Donor age, sex, ethnicity and CMV serostatus were collected together with the repertoire data. A later genetic analysis took genome-wide SNP genotypes for about three fifths of the 666 donors and used that subset as a discovery cohort. Every repertoire in the discovery cohort had been generated on one and the same sequencing platform. Both class I and class II loci were covered by HLA typing, at four-digit resolution. The number of donors typed differed by locus, with 629-630 for A, B, C, DRB1 and DQB1, more than 500 for DQA1, 600 to 610 for DPA1, and 472 for DPB1. About five DR-DQ haplotypes were handled as single units for association and clustering, since linkage in the cohort was strong. Across around 400 genotyped donors of the cohort, an average of roughly 250,000 unique TCR beta nucleotide sequences per donor were sequenced, and approximately 17% of those sequences were non-productive. The research as a whole found: The authors suggested that the approach could potentially be generalized to other disease states and immunological phenotypes. In a later genetic analysis, a missense DCLRE1C variant was associated with V-gene and J-gene trimming of TCR beta chains, and the association was replicated in an independent cohort. The only immune exposure information available for the cohort was CMV serostatus. Across donors, most TCR sequences were observed very rarely, whereas some public TCRs were present in many individuals. In both the original and validation cohorts, the classifier was reported to diagnose cytomegalovirus status with high specificity and sensitivity. Specific HLA alleles were associated with 15,000 to 20,000 TCR beta sequences at a false discovery rate of 0.05 in a later analysis. When HLA alleles, especially DR and DQ, strongly co-occurred, attributing TCR associations to individual alleles was difficult. A cluster of highly shared sequence variants was judged likely to represent a technical artifact of the sequencing pipeline. A further reported finding was that TCR beta sequences accurately predicted the HLA-A and HLA-B alleles for most subjects in the first cohort. A later analysis found that TCR association rates varied across HLA loci, with DRB1 alleles showing the most associated TCRs and HLA-C alleles the fewest. Linkage disequilibrium might explain the correlated functional status among segregating V segments, but an unknown experimental factor could not be excluded. Because counts were too low, seventeen rarely observed V segments, including chromosome 9 orphons, were excluded from the earlier analysis of about 500 of the donors. Sequencing depth was assumed to be roughly uniform across donors in the presence/absence analyses, though that assumption may not hold. Because HLA typing was unavailable for some donors at each locus, only the typed subset was used in association tests. Some IMGT-functional V segments, including TRBV6-2 and TRBV6-3, could not be told apart with the 87-base-pair reads, so those segments were excluded. In this cohort, only TCR beta chains were sequenced, and detectable features were limited by the absence of alpha or paired-chain data. A later analysis found that most CMV-associated TCR beta chains appeared HLA-restricted, with HLA associations seemingly driven largely by CMV exposure. In vitro tests confirmed that three of the cytomegalovirus-associated TCR beta chains recognize cytomegalovirus antigens. In an earlier analysis of about 550 of the donors, most TCR beta V segments were observed in productive rearrangements about 90% or about 30% of the time, broadly matching IMGT annotations. Compared with the approximately 670-donor mean, donors in an Asian-associated ancestry cluster had fewer N-insertions in productive TCRs, according to a later genetic analysis. In the study, 150 to 200 TCR beta chains were listed as associated with cytomegalovirus. In a later analysis, HLA-associated TCR beta chains were found to be more clonally expanded and to have lower generation probabilities than equally common non-associated chains. Several of the top co-occurrence clusters appeared to be linked to parvovirus B19, influenza, CMV and Epstein-Barr virus, according to a later analysis.

Trimming takes 3 bases from V and 2 bases from J, and the germline ends sit 21 bases apart. Looking up the germline V gene yields CDR1 SGHRS and CDR2 YFSETQ. The CDR3 spans 17 residues, from the cysteine through the phenylalanine. The sequence is cut down to CDR3 DNA, 51 bases in frame from base 1. Libraries were built with the immunoSEQ multiplex PCR assay. For the multiplex PCR, a mixture combining 60 forward primers for TCR Vbeta segments and 13 reverse primers for TCR Jbeta segments was used. Amplification of the CDR3 region of rearranged TCR beta genes was performed with a multiplex PCR assay on genomic DNA. On the Illumina HiSeq System, the amplified TCR beta libraries were sequenced as 87-base-pair reads. In the authors' own workflow: A later analysis counted approximately 76 million unique TCR beta chains across the 550 to 800 repertoires, and roughly 11 million of these chains were shared by at least two donors. To remove PCR and sequencing errors, raw reads were error-corrected and collapsed into unique sequences using a nearest-neighbor algorithm that merged closely related sequences. To assign V, D and J gene segments, CDR3 sequences were aligned to IMGT reference sequences. For a sequence to be retained, a match of at least six nucleotides to both a V gene segment and a J gene segment was required. Rearrangements were called productive when the CDR3 lacked stop codons and stayed in frame with V and J; all others were non-productive. Following IMGT convention, CDR3 was defined as the stretch from the second conserved V-encoded cysteine up to the conserved J-encoded phenylalanine. In an earlier analysis of roughly 610 of the donors, sequences lacking an unambiguous match to a single V gene segment were excluded. An earlier analysis of fewer than 750 of the donors classified V segments as functional when productive rearrangements were above 56.7% and as segregating when the standard deviation between donors was above 5%. To diagnose cytomegalovirus status from the catalog of TCR beta chain sequences, a statistical classification framework was built. In a later analysis, V and J genes were assigned by comparing TCR nucleotide sequences against IMGT/GENE-DB human TR gene sequences. A later analysis assigned CDR3 sequences and most-parsimonious VDJ recombination scenarios with the TCRdist pipeline. In a later analysis, every TCR beta chain was defined by the combination of its CDR3 amino acid sequence and its V-gene family, and reads without a unique V-gene family were dropped. In a later analysis, approximately 640 highly shared, low-generation-probability nucleotide sequences were removed to address suspected cross-contamination and a sequencing artifact. For each public chain, a later analysis derived a clonal expansion index from normalized ranks of inferred template counts within each repertoire. Generation probabilities in a later analysis came from a VDJ recombination model fitted to out-of-frame rearrangements, and those results were checked against IGoR. Hypergeometric tests were used in a later analysis to score TCR-TCR, TCR-HLA and TCR-CMV co-occurrence, with a repertoire-size bias correction applied to the TCR pairs. False discovery rates were estimated in a later analysis by permuting HLA or CMV assignments 20 times. In a later analysis, co-occurring TCRs were grouped using DBSCAN, and TCRdist sequence similarity was added for clustering within HLA-allele-positive subsets. Co-occurrence clustering excluded repertoires with fewer than 30,000 or more than 120,000 public chains, plus five with anomalous nucleotide sharing. Imported from immuneACCESS, the table was reduced by TCRdb to in-frame sequences with V and J called. These copies leave out some clones; in studies compared against another copy, an unresolved V gene accounts for under half, and the cause of the remainder is not known. D and trimming come from the DNA, and the V and J calls and clone size come from that table. For this sample there are 150,000 to 200,000 clones; roughly four fifths appear just once. The ten largest clones represent roughly 2% of the sample.

The cohort was made up of hundreds of healthy bone marrow donors. At the time of sampling, all cohort members were nominally healthy, though unrecorded immune exposures were likely present. The donor was CMV seronegative and belonged to the group of over 350 seronegative cohort members. Each donor provided a peripheral blood sample, and peripheral blood mononuclear cells were used for TCR beta sequencing. The Qiagen DNeasy Blood Extraction Kit was used to extract genomic DNA from the blood cell samples. This clone showed up just once. The clone's antigen remains unknown. No base quality values were provided; no much bigger clone lies one nucleotide off.

The clonotype comes from a man under 40 in good health and CMV-seronegative. The sample taken for sequencing was PBMCs. The chain was built from TRBV5-1 and TRBJ2-7; TRBD2 could be the D gene, as 6 bases match. The DNA is as follows: TGCGCCAGCAGCTCCGATGGGCGGGGCATTAACACCTACGAGCAGTACTTC. Translated, it gives CASSSDGRGINTYEQYF.